This record looks at one T cell receptor beta chain sequence and its context. The CDR3 runs 18 residues. Trimming at V came to 5 bases and at J to 2 bases, leaving 9 bases not matched to a gene. The germline gives CDR1 SQVTM, CDR2 ANQGSEA. TCRdb's table, derived via immunoSEQ multiplex PCR, lists solely in-frame clones and lacks some. Among about 2.4 million clones listed, approximately 93% were seen once. These data belong to a study of shared clonotypes between healthy human individuals. The TCR originated in a man aged 18 to 35 in good health. Some clones in this sample may be carry-over from other donors' samples. The chain is built from TRBV29-1 and TRBJ2-2, with 15 bases identical to TRBD2. Material for sequencing was naive CD4+ T cells from PBMCs. Specified subset: CD45RA+ positively selected. CDR3 in DNA: TGCAGCGTTAGGACTAGCGGGAGGGATGAAATTAACACCGGGGAGCTGTTTTTT. Its protein product is CSVRTSGRDEINTGELFF.